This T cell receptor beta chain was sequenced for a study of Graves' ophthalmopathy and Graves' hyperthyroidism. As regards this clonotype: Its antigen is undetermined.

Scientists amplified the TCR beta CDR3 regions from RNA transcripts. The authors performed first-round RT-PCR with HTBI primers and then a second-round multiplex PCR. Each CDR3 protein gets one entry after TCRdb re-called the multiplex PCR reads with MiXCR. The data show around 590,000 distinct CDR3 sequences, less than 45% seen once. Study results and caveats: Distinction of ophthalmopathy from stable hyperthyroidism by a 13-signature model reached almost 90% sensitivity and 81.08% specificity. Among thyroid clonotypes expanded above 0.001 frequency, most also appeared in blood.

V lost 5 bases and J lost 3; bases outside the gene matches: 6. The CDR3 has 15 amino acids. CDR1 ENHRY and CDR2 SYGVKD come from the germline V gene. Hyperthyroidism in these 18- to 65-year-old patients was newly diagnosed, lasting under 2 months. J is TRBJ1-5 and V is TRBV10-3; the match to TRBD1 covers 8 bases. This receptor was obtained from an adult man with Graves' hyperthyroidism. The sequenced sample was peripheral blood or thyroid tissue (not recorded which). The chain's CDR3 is CAISSDRDNNQPQHF. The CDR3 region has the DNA TGTGCCATCAGTTCGGACAGGGACAACAATCAGCCCCAGCATTTT.